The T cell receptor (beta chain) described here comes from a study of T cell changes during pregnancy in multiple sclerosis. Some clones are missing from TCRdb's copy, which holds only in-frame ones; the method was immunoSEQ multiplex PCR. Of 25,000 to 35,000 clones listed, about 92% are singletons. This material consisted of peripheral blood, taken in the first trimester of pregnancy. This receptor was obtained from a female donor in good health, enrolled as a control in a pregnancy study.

The CDR3 region is CASSLGDRGIGNTIYF. CDR3 DNA sequence: TGCGCCAGCAGCTTGGGGGACAGGGGGATTGGAAACACCATATATTTT. This chain links TRBV5-1 with TRBJ1-3, with 11 bases that match TRBD1. V lost 0 bases, J lost 3 bases, and 2 bases stayed unmatched. CDR3 length: 16 amino acids. Per germline, CDR1 SGHRS and CDR2 YFSETQ.